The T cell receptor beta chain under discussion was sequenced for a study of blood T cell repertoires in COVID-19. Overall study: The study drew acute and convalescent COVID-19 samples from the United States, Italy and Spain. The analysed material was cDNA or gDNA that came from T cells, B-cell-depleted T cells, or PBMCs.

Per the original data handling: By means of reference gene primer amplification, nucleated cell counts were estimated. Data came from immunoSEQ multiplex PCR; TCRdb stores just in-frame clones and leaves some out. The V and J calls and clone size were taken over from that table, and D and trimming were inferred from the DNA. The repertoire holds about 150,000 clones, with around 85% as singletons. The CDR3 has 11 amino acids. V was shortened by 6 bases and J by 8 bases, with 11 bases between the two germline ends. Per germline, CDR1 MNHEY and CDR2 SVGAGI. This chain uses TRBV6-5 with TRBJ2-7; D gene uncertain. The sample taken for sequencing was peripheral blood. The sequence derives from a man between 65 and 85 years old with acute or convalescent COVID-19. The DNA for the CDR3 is TGTGCCAGCAGCTCCCTTGGCCAGCAGTACTTC. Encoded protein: CASSSLGQQYF.